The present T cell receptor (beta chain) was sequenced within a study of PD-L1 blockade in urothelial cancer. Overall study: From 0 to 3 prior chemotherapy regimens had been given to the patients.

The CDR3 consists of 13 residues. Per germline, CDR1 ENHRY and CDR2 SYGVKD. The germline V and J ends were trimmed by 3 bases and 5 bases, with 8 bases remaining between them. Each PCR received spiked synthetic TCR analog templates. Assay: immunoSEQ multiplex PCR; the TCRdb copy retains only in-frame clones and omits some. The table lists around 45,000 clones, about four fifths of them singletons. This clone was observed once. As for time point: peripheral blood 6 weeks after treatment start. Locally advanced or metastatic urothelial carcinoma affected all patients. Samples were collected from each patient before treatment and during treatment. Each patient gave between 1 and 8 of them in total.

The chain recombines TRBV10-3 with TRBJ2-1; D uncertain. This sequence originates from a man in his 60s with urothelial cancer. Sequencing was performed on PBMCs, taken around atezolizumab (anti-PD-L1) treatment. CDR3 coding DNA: TGTGCCATCAGTGAAGCAAGCGACAATGAGCAGTTCTTC. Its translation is CAISEASDNEQFF.